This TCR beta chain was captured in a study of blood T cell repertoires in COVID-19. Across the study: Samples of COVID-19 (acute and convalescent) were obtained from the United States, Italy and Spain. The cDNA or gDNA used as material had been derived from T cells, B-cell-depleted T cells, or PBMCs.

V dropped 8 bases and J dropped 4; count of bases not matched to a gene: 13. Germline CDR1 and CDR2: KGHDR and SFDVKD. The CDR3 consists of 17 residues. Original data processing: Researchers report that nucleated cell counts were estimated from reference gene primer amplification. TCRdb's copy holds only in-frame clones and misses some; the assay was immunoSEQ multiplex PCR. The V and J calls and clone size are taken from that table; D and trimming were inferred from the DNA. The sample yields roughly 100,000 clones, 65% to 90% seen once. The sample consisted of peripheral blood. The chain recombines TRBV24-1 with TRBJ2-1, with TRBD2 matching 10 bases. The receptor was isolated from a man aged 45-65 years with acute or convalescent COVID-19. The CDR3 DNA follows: TGTGCCACCACCCGGTCCAGCGGGAGGGCCAGGTACAATGAGCAGTTCTTC. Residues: CATTRSSGRARYNEQFF.